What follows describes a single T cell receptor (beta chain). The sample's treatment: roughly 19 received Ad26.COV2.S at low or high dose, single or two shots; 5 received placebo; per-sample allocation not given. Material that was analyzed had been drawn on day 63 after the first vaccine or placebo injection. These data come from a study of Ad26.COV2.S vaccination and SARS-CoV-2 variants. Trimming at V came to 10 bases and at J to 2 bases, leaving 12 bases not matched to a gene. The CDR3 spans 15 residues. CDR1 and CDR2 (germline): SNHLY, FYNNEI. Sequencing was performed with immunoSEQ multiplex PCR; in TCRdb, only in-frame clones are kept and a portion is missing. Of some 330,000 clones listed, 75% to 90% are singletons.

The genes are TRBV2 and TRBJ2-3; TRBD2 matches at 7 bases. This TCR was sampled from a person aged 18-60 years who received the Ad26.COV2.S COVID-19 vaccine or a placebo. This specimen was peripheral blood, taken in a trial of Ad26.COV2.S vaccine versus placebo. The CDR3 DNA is TGTGCCATCATCGGCGGGCTAGCGGACACAGATACGCAGTATTTT. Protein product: CAIIGGLADTDTQYF.